This T cell receptor (beta chain) originates from a study of T cell responses to AZD1222 COVID-19 vaccine. General study points: Repertoires were collected only later (after the peak T cell response had occurred). Clonal diversity was possibly underestimated, and the donors were mostly white British, with more females. Only a handful of individuals given AZD1222 were seropositive at baseline.

To note about this clone: The antigen is not known.

Clones were sequenced by immunoSEQ multiplex PCR, and TCRdb holds only the in-frame ones, with some missing. The sample contains about 82,000 clones, around 82% of which appear only once. Trimming removed 4 bases from V and 2 bases from J; junction bases left unmatched: 5. Per the germline V gene, CDR1 is SGHDT and CDR2 is YYEEEE. The CDR3 loop spans 15 amino acids. The rearrangement links TRBV5-6 to TRBJ1-2; 10 bases agree with TRBD1. This receptor was taken from an adult who received the AZD1222 COVID-19 vaccine. Sequences were derived from peripheral blood, sampled 28 days after the second AZD1222 dose. CDR3 loop: CASSTGQGGNYGYTF. CDR3 nucleotides: TGTGCCAGCAGCACCGGACAGGGGGGCAACTATGGCTACACCTTC.